The sequence of this T cell receptor (beta chain) was determined in a study of T cell changes during pregnancy in multiple sclerosis. Profiling relied on immunoSEQ multiplex PCR, and the TCRdb table lists in-frame clones only, not all of them. The table has 60,000 to 90,000 clones, 90% to 95% seen once. The sample here was peripheral blood, taken after pregnancy. The clonotype originates from a female donor in good health, enrolled as a control in a pregnancy study.

DNA for the CDR3: TGTGCCAGCAGCCAAGGGCGCAGGGGGCTAGCGGGGTCCTACGAGCAGTACTTC. Its protein product is CASSQGRRGLAGSYEQYF. This chain joins TRBV14 and TRBJ2-7; TRBD2 is a possible D gene (9 bases). The V end lost 1 base, the J end lost 1 base, and 20 bases lay between the germline ends. Germline V gene data show CDR1 as SGHDN and CDR2 as FVKESK. The CDR3 sequence is 18 residues long.